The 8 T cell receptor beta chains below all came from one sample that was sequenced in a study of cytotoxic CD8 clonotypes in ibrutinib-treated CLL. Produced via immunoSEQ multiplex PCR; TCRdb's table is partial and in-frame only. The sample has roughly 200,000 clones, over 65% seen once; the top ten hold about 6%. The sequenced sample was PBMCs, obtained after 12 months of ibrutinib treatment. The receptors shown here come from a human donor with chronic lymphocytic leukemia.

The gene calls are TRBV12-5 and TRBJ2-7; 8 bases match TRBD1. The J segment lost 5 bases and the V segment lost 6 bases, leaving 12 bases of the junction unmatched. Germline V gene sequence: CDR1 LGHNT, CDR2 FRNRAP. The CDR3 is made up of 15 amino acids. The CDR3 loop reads CASGRPHGQGDEQYF. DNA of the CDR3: TGTGCTAGTGGCAGACCCCACGGACAGGGCGACGAGCAGTACTTC. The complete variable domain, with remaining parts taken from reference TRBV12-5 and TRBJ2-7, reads DARVTQTPRHKVTEMGQEVTMRCQPILGHNTVFWYRQTMMQGLELLAYFRNRAPLDDSGMPKDRFSAEMPDATLATLKIQPSEPRDSAVYFCASGRPHGQGDEQYFGPGTRLTVT.

Written as DNA, the CDR3 is TGTGCCACCAGCACCGGGGGGAAAAACATTCAGTACTTC. Protein sequence: CATSTGGKNIQYF. V usage is TRBV15 and J usage is TRBJ2-4; 7 nucleotides line up with TRBD2. Germline loops: CDR1 LNHNV, CDR2 YYDKDF (reference sequence). There are 13 residues in the CDR3. V was pared by 4 bases and J by 4 bases, with 1 base of the junction left unmatched.

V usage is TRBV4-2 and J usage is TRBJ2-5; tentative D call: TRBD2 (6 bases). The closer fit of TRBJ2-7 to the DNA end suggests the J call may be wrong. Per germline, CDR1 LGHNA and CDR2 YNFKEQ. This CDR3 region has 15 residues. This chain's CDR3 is CASSPAGGQPYEQYF. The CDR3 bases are TGTGCCAGCAGCCCGGCTGGAGGGCAGCCCTACGAGCAGTACTTC.

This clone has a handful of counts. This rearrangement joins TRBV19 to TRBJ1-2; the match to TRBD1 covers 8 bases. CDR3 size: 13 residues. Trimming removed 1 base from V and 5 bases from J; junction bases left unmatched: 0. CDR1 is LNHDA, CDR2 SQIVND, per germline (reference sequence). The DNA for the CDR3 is TGTGCCAGTAGTATAGGACAGGGGTATGGCTACACCTTC. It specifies CASSIGQGYGYTF.

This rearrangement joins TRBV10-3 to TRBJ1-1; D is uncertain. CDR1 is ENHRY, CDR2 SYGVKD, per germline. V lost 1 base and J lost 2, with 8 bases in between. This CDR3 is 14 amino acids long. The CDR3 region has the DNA TGTGCCATCAGTGAGTGGCAGGCCAACACTGAAGCTTTCTTT. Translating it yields CAISEWQANTEAFF.

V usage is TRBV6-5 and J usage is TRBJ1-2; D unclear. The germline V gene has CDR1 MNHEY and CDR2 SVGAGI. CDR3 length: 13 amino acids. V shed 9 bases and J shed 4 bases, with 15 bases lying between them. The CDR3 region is CASTISGGYGYTF. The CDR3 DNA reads TGTGCCAGTACCATTTCGGGAGGCTATGGCTACACCTTC.

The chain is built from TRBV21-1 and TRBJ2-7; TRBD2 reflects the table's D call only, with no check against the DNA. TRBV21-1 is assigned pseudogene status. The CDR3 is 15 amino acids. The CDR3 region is CASSKGQTPREKKYF. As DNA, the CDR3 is TGTGCCAGCAGCAAAGGACAAACCCCTCGGGAGAAGAAGTACTTC.

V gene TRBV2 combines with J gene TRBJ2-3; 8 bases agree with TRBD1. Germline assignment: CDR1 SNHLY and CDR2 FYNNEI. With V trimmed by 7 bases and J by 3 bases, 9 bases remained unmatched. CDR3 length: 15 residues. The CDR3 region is CASMDRAIGTDTQYF. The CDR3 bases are TGTGCCAGCATGGACAGGGCGATTGGGACAGATACGCAGTATTTT. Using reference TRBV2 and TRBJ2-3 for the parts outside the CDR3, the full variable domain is EPEVTQTPSHQVTQMGQEVILRCVPISNHLYFYWYRQILGQKVEFLVSFYNNEISEKSEIFDDQFSVERPDGSNFTLKIRSTKLEDSAMYFCASMDRAIGTDTQYFGPGTRLTVL.